The 27 T cell receptor beta chains listed next were all sequenced from one sample in a study of blood T cells in healthy people across ages. A second PCR, run for about 6 to 12 cycles, used a sample-barcoded 5' primer plus a J-beta primer mix. One entry per CDR3 protein results from TCRdb running MiXCR on the 5' RACE reads. The data hold hundreds of thousands of distinct CDR3 sequences, with roughly 21% observed a single time. The specimen sequenced was blood. These TCRs come from a man in his 70s in good health.

Written as DNA, the CDR3 is TGTGCCAGCAGCCACCTGGGACTAGCGGGGACCTACAATGAGCAGTTCTTC. Its translation is CASSHLGLAGTYNEQFF. The J gene is TRBJ2-1, the V gene TRBV3-1; TRBD2 agrees at 13 bases. Germline lookup yields CDR1 LGHDT and CDR2 YNNKEL (reference sequence). Trimming at V came to 3 bases and at J to 2 bases, leaving 4 bases not matched to a gene. The CDR3 loop spans 17 amino acids.

In regard to this clonotype: The junction and the germline gene differ at one end; a read error may be behind it. The V gene is TRBV12-3 or TRBV12-4, the J gene TRBJ2-5; TRBD2 matches 8 bases. This CDR3 is 12 amino acids long. The CDR3 DNA is TGTGCCAGCAGTTTAGATATCGGGAGGGGGTTCTTC. It codes for CASSLDIGRGFF.

This sequence joins TRBV10-1 and TRBJ2-5, with 10 positions matching TRBD1. The CDR3 is 13 amino acids. V lost 9 bases, J lost 4 bases, and 5 bases stayed unmatched. Germline loops: CDR1 WNHNN, CDR2 SYGVQD (reference sequence). The CDR3 DNA follows: TGCGCCAGGTCGGACAGGGGGAGAGAGACCCAGTACTTC. Translating gives CARSDRGRETQYF.

The V call is TRBV24-1, the J call TRBJ2-2; TRBD2 matches at 8 bases. This CDR3 is built from 13 residues. Germline CDR1 is KGHDR and CDR2 is SFDVKD. V trimming: 8 bases; J trimming: 6 bases; junction bases outside the gene matches: 4. The CDR3 is CATKREHAGELFF. The DNA of the CDR3 is TGTGCCACCAAGCGGGAGCATGCCGGGGAGCTGTTTTTT.

Only a few counts were recorded for this clonotype. The chain recombines TRBV5-1 with TRBJ2-7; TRBD1 agrees at 11 bases. TRBJ2-1 explains the end of the DNA better; the J call may be wrong. This CDR3 comprises 16 residues. Germline CDR1 and CDR2: SGHRS and YFSETQ. This CDR3 is CASSTIPGQGGNEQFF. CDR3 DNA: TGCGCCAGCAGCACCATTCCGGGACAGGGGGGAAATGAGCAGTTCTTC.

The V gene is TRBV12-3 or TRBV12-4, the J gene TRBJ2-7; no reliable D call. CDR3 length: 12 residues. The germline V and J ends were trimmed by 2 bases and 6 bases, with 8 bases remaining between them. CDR3 nucleotides: TGTGCCAGCAGTTTAAGGCTCACCGAGCAGTACTTC. The encoded protein is CASSLRLTEQYF.

The chain employs TRBV2 and TRBJ1-2; D is uncertain. The germline CDR1 and CDR2 sequences are SNHLY and FYNNEI. V was shortened by 1 base and J by 2 bases, with 8 bases between the two germline ends. The CDR3 runs 14 residues. Written as DNA, the CDR3 is TGTGCCAGCAGTGAAGGTGGGCAGAACTATGGCTACACCTTC. Protein product: CASSEGGQNYGYTF.

As DNA, the CDR3 is TGCAGTGCTAGAGGCGGGGGAACCTACAATGAGCAGTTCTTC. It is translated as CSARGGGTYNEQFF. The chain joins TRBV20-1 to TRBJ2-5, with TRBD2 identical over 7 bases. The DNA end is more similar to TRBJ2-1, so the J call may be wrong. The CDR3 runs to 14 residues. CDR1 is DFQATT and CDR2 is SNEGSKA in the germline V gene (reference sequence).

This clonotype has only a few counts. J is TRBJ2-5 and V is TRBV10-3, with TRBD2 matching 14 bases. Germline loops: CDR1 ENHRY, CDR2 SYGVKD. There are 13 residues in the CDR3. V shed 6 bases, J shed 11 bases, and the junction held 5 bases outside the gene matches. CDR3 sequence: CAIRGLAGVEQYF. As DNA, the CDR3 is TGTGCCATCAGGGGACTAGCGGGAGTTGAGCAGTACTTC.

Remarks on this clonotype: This may arise from a read error, as a much more abundant clone is one base away. The chain couples TRBV9 to TRBJ2-4; weak D call: TRBD1 (6 bases). Germline V gene data show CDR1 as SGDLS and CDR2 as YYNGEE. The CDR3 runs to 16 residues. CDR3 protein: CASSAAPGALENIRYF. The CDR3 nucleotides read TGTGCCAGCAGCGCAGCCCCAGGGGCGCTTGAAAACATTCGGTACTTC. Complete variable domain (other parts from reference TRBV9 and TRBJ2-4): DSGVTQTPKHLITATGQRVTLRCSPRSGDLSVYWYQQSLDQGLQFLIQYYNGEERAKGNILERFSAQQFPDLHSELNLSSLELGDSALYFCASSAAPGALENIRYFGAGTRLSVL.

The count of this clonotype is one. The V gene is TRBV6-5, the J gene TRBJ2-3, with D perhaps matching TRBD1 or TRBD2 (5 bases each). The CDR3 is 16 residues long. The V end lost 4 bases, the J end lost 2 bases, and 16 bases lay between the germline ends. Per the germline V gene, CDR1 is MNHEY and CDR2 is SVGAGI. The CDR3 DNA is TGTGCCAGCAGTTTACACCGGGACCAACCCACAGATACGCAGTATTTT. It translates to CASSLHRDQPTDTQYF.

The V gene is TRBV4-1, the J gene TRBJ1-4; no definite D call. The V end lost 5 bases, the J end lost 5 bases, and 12 bases lay between the germline ends. This CDR3 contains 14 residues. In germline, CDR1 is MGHRA, CDR2 YSYEKL. DNA of the CDR3: TGCGCCAGCAGCAAGGGCCTTTCAAATGAAAAACTGTTTTTT. This gives the protein CASSKGLSNEKLFF.

In this sample, this clonotype turned up many times. The chain is built from TRBV5-1 and TRBJ2-5; 7 nucleotides match TRBD2. Germline CDR1 and CDR2: SGHRS and YFSETQ. J gave up 4 bases and V 3 bases, and 3 bases lay outside the gene matches. The length of the CDR3 is 13 residues. The CDR3 loop is CASSSGGGETQYF. CDR3 DNA sequence: TGCGCCAGCAGCTCGGGGGGAGGAGAGACCCAGTACTTC. The whole variable domain, filled in from reference TRBV5-1 and TRBJ2-5, reads KAGVTQTPRYLIKTRGQQVTLSCSPISGHRSVSWYQQTPGQGLQFLFEYFSETQRNKGNFPGRFSGRQFSNSRSEMNVSTLELGDSALYLCASSSGGGETQYFGPGTRLLVL.

This chain connects TRBV3-1 to TRBJ2-7; no definite D call. V gave up 0 bases and J gave up 2 bases, with 8 bases separating them. CDR1 is LGHDT and CDR2 is YNNKEL in the germline V gene (reference sequence). The CDR3 contains 14 residues. Here the CDR3 reads CASSQDVGTYEQYF. As DNA, the CDR3 is TGTGCCAGCAGCCAAGACGTGGGCACCTACGAGCAGTACTTC.

The gene calls are TRBV5-1 and TRBJ2-3, with 7 bases lining up with TRBD2. Germline CDR1 is SGHRS and CDR2 is YFSETQ. V shed 4 bases and J 4 bases; nucleotides not matched to a gene: 3. The CDR3 loop spans 13 amino acids. CDR3 amino acids: CASSTGLPDTQYF. In nucleotides, the CDR3 is TGCGCCAGCAGCACGGGACTACCAGATACGCAGTATTTT.

V usage is TRBV6-6 and J usage is TRBJ2-1; D is undetermined. The J call may be in error: the DNA end matches TRBJ2-5 better. CDR3 length: 12 residues. CDR1 and CDR2 (germline): MNHNY, SVGAGI (reference sequence). CDR3 sequence reads: CASSYSGVDQYF. The CDR3 bases are TGTGCCAGCAGTTACTCTGGGGTTGACCAGTACTTC.

This chain joins TRBV11-2 and TRBJ1-4, with a tentative D call TRBD1 (6 bases). The CDR3 runs 15 residues. Germline CDR1 and CDR2: SGHAT and FQNNGV. V gave up 2 bases and J gave up 3 bases, with 10 bases separating them. The CDR3 DNA sequence: TGTGCCAGCAGCTTACAAAGGACAGCTAATGAAAAACTGTTTTTT. Amino acids: CASSLQRTANEKLFF.

V usage is TRBV20-1 and J usage is TRBJ2-7, with 9 bases lining up with TRBD2. J lost 3 bases, V lost 6 bases, and 6 bases had no gene match. The length of the CDR3 is 13 residues. In germline, CDR1 is DFQATT, CDR2 SNEGSKA (reference sequence). CDR3: CSAGREGNYEQYF. In DNA, the CDR3 is TGCAGTGCCGGGCGGGAGGGGAACTACGAGCAGTACTTC.

The chain couples TRBV20-1 to TRBJ1-5, with D tentatively TRBD1 (6 bases). This CDR3 comprises 15 residues. Germline V lookup: CDR1 DFQATT, CDR2 SNEGSKA (reference sequence). Between the trimmed V and J ends, which lost 6 bases and 3 bases, there was a span of 18 bases. The CDR3 DNA follows: TGCAGTGCCCAAAAGCGGGGGGCGAACAATCAGCCCCAGCATTTT. It specifies CSAQKRGANNQPQHF.

V gene TRBV10-3 combines with J gene TRBJ1-1; 9 bases match TRBD1. V gave up 6 bases and J gave up 1 base; unmatched junction bases: 3. The CDR3 sequence is 14 residues long. CDR1 ENHRY and CDR2 SYGVKD come from the germline V gene. CDR3 residues: CAIRKGQGNTEAFF. DNA of the CDR3: TGTGCCATCAGGAAGGGACAGGGGAACACTGAAGCTTTCTTT.

The V and J genes are TRBV12-3 or TRBV12-4 and TRBJ2-5; D is uncertain. The CDR3 is 13 amino acids. Trimming removed 6 bases at V and 3 bases at J, with 11 bases between. This chain's CDR3 is CASRMDLEETQYF. CDR3 nucleotides: TGTGCCAGCAGAATGGATTTGGAAGAGACCCAGTACTTC.

This clonotype was detected ten times or more. The J gene is TRBJ1-4, the V gene TRBV5-1; D remains unclear. The germline CDR1 and CDR2 sequences are SGHRS and YFSETQ. CDR3 size: 13 residues. Trimming cost V 0 bases and J 6 bases, with 6 bases left between them. CDR3 sequence (DNA): TGCGCCAGCAGCTTGGCCGAGGATGAAAAACTGTTTTTT. Translating it yields CASSLAEDEKLFF. The full variable domain, rest sourced from reference TRBV5-1 and TRBJ1-4, is KAGVTQTPRYLIKTRGQQVTLSCSPISGHRSVSWYQQTPGQGLQFLFEYFSETQRNKGNFPGRFSGRQFSNSRSEMNVSTLELGDSALYLCASSLAEDEKLFFGSGTQLSVL.

There are a few counts of this clonotype. The chain links TRBV7-9 to TRBJ2-1; 7 bases fit TRBD2. The J segment lost 3 bases and the V segment lost 5 bases, leaving 19 bases of the junction unmatched. This CDR3 is built from 19 residues. Per the germline V gene, CDR1 is SEHNR and CDR2 is FQNEAQ (reference sequence). CDR3 region: CASSPRPGGWSSGYNEQFF. The CDR3 nucleotides are TGTGCCAGCAGCCCCCGACCAGGCGGTTGGTCTAGCGGCTACAATGAGCAGTTCTTC.

This clonotype has more than one count but fewer than ten. The rearrangement joins TRBV5-1 to TRBJ1-3; D gene ambiguous. The CDR3 runs to 14 residues. Germline V gene sequence: CDR1 SGHRS, CDR2 YFSETQ. The V end was cut by 0 bases, the J end by 3 bases, with 7 bases between. CDR3 sequence (DNA): TGCGCCAGCAGCTTGGGTGGTGATGGAAACACCATATATTTT. Translated, it gives CASSLGGDGNTIYF.

This clonotype has a handful of counts. The chain carries TRBV7-9 and TRBJ2-5, with D possibly being TRBD2 (6 bases). Germline CDR1 SEHNR, CDR2 FQNEAQ (reference sequence). The length of the CDR3 is 12 residues. V was cut by 1 base and J by 9 bases, with 9 bases left in between. The CDR3 sequence is CASSLDGGAQYF. Here the CDR3 DNA reads TGTGCCAGCAGCTTAGATGGAGGGGCCCAGTACTTC.

In its sample, this clonotype was seen a few times. The V gene is TRBV10-1, the J gene TRBJ2-5; perhaps TRBD2 as D (6 bases). The CDR3 runs to 15 residues. Trimming stripped 0 bases from V and 5 bases from J, with 13 bases between. In germline, CDR1 is WNHNN, CDR2 SYGVQD (reference sequence). The CDR3 spells CASSESGTGLETQYF. The CDR3 DNA reads as TGCGCCAGCAGTGAGTCGGGGACTGGTTTGGAGACCCAGTACTTC.

The CDR3 DNA is TGTGCCAGCGGCGGGGGGTTTAGCAATCAGCCCCAGCATTTT. As protein: CASGGGFSNQPQHF. The chain has TRBV6-6 and TRBJ1-5; D possibly corresponds to TRBD1 (5 bases). CDR1 and CDR2 from the germline V gene are MNHNY and SVGAGI (reference sequence). The CDR3 extends over 14 amino acids. V gave up 8 bases and J gave up 0 bases, with 11 bases separating them.